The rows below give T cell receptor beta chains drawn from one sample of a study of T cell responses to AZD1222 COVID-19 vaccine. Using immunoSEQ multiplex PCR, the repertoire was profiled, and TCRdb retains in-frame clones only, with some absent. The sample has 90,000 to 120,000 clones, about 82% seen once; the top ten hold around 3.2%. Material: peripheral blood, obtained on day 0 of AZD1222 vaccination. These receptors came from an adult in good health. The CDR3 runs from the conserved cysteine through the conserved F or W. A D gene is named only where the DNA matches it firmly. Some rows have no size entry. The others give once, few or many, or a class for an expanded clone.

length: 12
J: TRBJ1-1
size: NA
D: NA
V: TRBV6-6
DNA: TGTGCCAGCAGTTACTCGAATAGCGTAGCTTTCTTT
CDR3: CASSYSNSVAFF

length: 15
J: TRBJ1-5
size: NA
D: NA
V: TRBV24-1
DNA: TGTGCCACCAGTGACTCCGGGACTACAACGGGGCCCCAGCATTTT
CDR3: CATSDSGTTTGPQHF

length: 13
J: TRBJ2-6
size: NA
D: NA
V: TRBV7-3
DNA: TGTGCCAGCACCTCGTCTGGGGCCAACGTCCTGACTTTC
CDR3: CASTSSGANVLTF

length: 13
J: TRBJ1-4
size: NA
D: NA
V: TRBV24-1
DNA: TGTGCCACCAGTGAAGCTACTAATGAAAAACTGTTTTTT
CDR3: CATSEATNEKLFF

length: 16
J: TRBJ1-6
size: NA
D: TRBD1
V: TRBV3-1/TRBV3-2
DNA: TGTGCCAGCAGCCAAGGTTGGGCAGGGGGCGATTCACCCCTCCACTTT
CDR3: CASSQGWAGGDSPLHF

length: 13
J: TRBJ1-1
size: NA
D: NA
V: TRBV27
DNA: TGTGCCAGCAGCCGTAACATGAACACTGAAGCTTTCTTT
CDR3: CASSRNMNTEAFF

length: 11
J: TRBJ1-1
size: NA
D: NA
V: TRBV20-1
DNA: TGCAGTGCTAGTAGTCGCACTGAAGCTTTCTTT
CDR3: CSASSRTEAFF

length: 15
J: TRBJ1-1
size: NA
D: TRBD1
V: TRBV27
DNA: TGTGCCAGCAGTTCCCGACAGGGCTGGGCCACTGAAGCTTTCTTT
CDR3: CASSSRQGWATEAFF

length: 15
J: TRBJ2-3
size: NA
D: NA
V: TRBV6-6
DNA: TGTGCCAGCAGTTACTCTTCAAAGGGCACAGATACGCAGTATTTT
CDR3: CASSYSSKGTDTQYF

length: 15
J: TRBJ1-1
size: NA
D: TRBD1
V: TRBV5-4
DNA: TGTGCCAGCAGCCTGAGGACAGGGACGAACACTGAAGCTTTCTTT
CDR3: CASSLRTGTNTEAFF

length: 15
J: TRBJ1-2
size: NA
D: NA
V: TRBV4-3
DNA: TGCGCCAGCAGCCAAGATTTCCAGGGCGACTATGGCTACACCTTC
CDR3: CASSQDFQGDYGYTF

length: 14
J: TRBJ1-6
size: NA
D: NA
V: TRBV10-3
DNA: TGTGCCATCAGTGATCTGGGGGGTAATTCACCCCTCCACTTT
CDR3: CAISDLGGNSPLHF

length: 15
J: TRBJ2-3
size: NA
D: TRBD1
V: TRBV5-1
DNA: TGCGCCAGCAGCACCCCGGGACAGAGCACAGATACGCAGTATTTT
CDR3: CASSTPGQSTDTQYF

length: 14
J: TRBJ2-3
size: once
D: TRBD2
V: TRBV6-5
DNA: TGTGCCAGCAGCCGGGGGGGCGGCACAGATACGCAGTATTTT
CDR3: CASSRGGGTDTQYF

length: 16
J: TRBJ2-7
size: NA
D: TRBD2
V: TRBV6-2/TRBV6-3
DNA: TGTGCCAGCAGTTACCCCCCGGCGGGGGTAGCCTACGAGCAGTACTTC
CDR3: CASSYPPAGVAYEQYF

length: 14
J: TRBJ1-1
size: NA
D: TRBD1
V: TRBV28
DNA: TGTGCCAGCAGCCCCCCGGGACAGCCCACTGAAGCTTTCTTT
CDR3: CASSPPGQPTEAFF

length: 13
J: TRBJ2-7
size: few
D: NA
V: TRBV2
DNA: TGTGCCAGCAGTCCTATCGAAATCTACGAGCAGTACTTC
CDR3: CASSPIEIYEQYF

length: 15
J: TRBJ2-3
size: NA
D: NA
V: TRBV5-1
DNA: TGCGCCAGCAATACGGACGGGGGCTCCGGAGGTACGCAGTATTTT
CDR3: CASNTDGGSGGTQYF

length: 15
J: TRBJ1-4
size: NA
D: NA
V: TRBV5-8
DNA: TGTGCCAGCAGCTTTGGGGGAACCAATAATGAAAAACTGTTTTTT
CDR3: CASSFGGTNNEKLFF

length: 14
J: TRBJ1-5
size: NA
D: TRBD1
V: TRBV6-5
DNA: TGTGCCAGCAGCAACCCTGGACAGGGGCAGCCCCAGCATTTT
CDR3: CASSNPGQGQPQHF

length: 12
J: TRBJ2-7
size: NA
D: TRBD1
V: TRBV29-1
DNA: TGCAGCGTTGGGCAGGGGGCCTACGAGCAGTACTTC
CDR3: CSVGQGAYEQYF

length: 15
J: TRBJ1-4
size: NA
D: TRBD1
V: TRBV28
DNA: TGTGCCAGCAGTTTATCGGGACAGGGGGGTGAAAAACTGTTTTTT
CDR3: CASSLSGQGGEKLFF

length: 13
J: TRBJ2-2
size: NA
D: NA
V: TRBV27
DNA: TGTGCCAGCAGTTACTACATCACCGGGGAGCTGTTTTTT
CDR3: CASSYYITGELFF

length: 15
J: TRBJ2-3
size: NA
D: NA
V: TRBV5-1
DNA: TGCGCCAGCAGCGCAAACAGGGAATACACAGATACGCAGTATTTT
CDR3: CASSANREYTDTQYF

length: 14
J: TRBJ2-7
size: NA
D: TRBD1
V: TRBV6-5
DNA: TGTGCCAGCAGTAGGGACAGGGCTGTAAACGAGCAGTACTTC
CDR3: CASSRDRAVNEQYF

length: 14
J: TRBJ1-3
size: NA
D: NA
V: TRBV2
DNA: TGTGCCAGCAGTGAACCGGGGGGGTCGGGGACCATATATTTT
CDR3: CASSEPGGSGTIYF

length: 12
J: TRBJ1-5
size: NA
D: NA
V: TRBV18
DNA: TGTGCCAGCTCACGGGAGGATCAGCCCCAGCATTTT
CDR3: CASSREDQPQHF

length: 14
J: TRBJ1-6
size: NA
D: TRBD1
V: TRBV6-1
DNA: TGTGCCAGCAGTGATGACAGGGGTAATTCACCCCTCCACTTT
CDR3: CASSDDRGNSPLHF

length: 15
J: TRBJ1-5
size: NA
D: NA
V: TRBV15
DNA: TGTGCCACCAGCAGAGATAGGGGCGGCAGAGAGCCCCAGCATTTT
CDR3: CATSRDRGGREPQHF

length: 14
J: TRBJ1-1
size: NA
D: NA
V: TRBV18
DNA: TGTGCCAGCTCACCACCATCACGAAACACTGAAGCTTTCTTT
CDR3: CASSPPSRNTEAFF

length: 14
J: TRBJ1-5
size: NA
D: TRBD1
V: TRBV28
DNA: TGTGCCAGCAGTTTCCAATTGGGGACAGGCCCCGAGCATTTT
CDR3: CASSFQLGTGPEHF

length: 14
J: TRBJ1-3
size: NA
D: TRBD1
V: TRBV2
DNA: TGTGCCAGCAGCCGGACAGGGTCTGGAAACACCATATATTTT
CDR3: CASSRTGSGNTIYF

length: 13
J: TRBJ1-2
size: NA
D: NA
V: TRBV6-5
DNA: TGTGCCAGCATTTCGGCAGGAAGGTTTGGCTACACCTTC
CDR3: CASISAGRFGYTF

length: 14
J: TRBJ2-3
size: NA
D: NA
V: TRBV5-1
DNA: TGCGCCAGCAGCAGTACACCTAGCACAGATACGCAGTATTTT
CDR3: CASSSTPSTDTQYF

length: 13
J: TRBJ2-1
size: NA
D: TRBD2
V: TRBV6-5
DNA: TGTGCCAGCAGGACGGGGGGAGACAATGAGCAGTTCTTC
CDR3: CASRTGGDNEQFF

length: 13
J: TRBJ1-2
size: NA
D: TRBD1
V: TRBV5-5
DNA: TGTGCCAGCAGCTACGGGACAGGGGGAGGCTACACCTTC
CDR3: CASSYGTGGGYTF

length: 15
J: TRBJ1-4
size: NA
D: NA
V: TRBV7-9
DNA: TGTGCCAGCAGCTTAAGAGGGGGGGGCGGGGAAAAACTGTTTTTT
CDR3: CASSLRGGGGEKLFF

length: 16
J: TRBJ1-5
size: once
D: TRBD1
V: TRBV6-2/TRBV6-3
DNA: TGTGCCAGCAGCCATATCTCGACAGGGACGAATCAGCCCCAGCATTTT
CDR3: CASSHISTGTNQPQHF

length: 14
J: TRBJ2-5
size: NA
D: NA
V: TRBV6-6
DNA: TGTGCCAGCAGTTACTCCTGGGGGGCAAAGACCCAGTACTTC
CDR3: CASSYSWGAKTQYF

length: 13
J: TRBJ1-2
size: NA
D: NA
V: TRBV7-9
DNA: TGTGCCAGCAGCTTAAAACCTAACTATGGCTACACCTTC
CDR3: CASSLKPNYGYTF

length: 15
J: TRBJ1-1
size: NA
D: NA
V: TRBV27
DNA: TGTGCCAGCAGTTTATTGACGCCCGGGGACACTGAAGCTTTCTTT
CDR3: CASSLLTPGDTEAFF

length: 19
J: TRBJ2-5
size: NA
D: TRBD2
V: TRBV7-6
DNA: TGTGCCAGCAGCTTATACTGGACTAGCGGTCGGGGTCAACAAGAGACCCAGTACTTC
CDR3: CASSLYWTSGRGQQETQYF

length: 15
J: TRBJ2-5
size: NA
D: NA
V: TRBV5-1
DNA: TGCGCCAGCAGCGGCCCTGCGGGGGCCCAAGAGACCCAGTACTTC
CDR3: CASSGPAGAQETQYF

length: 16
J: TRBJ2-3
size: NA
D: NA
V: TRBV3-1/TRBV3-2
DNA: TGTGCCAGCAGCCAAGTAGTAGCGGTTTACACAGATACGCAGTATTTT
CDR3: CASSQVVAVYTDTQYF

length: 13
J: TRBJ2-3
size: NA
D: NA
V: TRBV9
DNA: TGTGCCAGCAGCGTAGCTGGGAAGGATACGCAGTATTTT
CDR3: CASSVAGKDTQYF

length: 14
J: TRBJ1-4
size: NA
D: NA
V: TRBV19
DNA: TGTGCCAGTCGGGTAGCGGATACCAATGAAAAACTGTTTTTT
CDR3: CASRVADTNEKLFF

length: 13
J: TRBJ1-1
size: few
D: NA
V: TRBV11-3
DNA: TGTGCCAGCAGCTTACGGATGAACACTGAAGCTTTCTTT
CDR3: CASSLRMNTEAFF

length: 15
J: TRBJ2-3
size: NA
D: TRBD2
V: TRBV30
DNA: TGTGCCTGGAGTGCCGGGGGGGCCTTACCAGATACGCAGTATTTT
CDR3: CAWSAGGALPDTQYF

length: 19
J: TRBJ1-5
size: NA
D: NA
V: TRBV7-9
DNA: TGTGCCAGCAGCTTATTGGGGTCCCTACCAGGCTTCTTCAATCAGCCCCAGCATTTT
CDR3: CASSLLGSLPGFFNQPQHF

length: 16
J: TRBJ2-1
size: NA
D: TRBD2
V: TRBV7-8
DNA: TGTGCCAGTTATTCCACCCGGCGGGGGGCATACAATGAGCAGTTCTTC
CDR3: CASYSTRRGAYNEQFF

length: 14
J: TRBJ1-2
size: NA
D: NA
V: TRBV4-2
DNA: TGTGCCAGCAGCCAGAACCTGGGTCCCCATGGCTACACCTTC
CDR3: CASSQNLGPHGYTF

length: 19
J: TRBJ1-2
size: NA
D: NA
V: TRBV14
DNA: TGTGCCAGCAGCCAAGTCCTACGTCAGGCGGCAGGGCAGAGCTATGGCTACACCTTC
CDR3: CASSQVLRQAAGQSYGYTF

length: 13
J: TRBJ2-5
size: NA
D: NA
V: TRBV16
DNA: TGTGCCAGCAGCCAGTCGGGGCAAGAGACCCAGTACTTC
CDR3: CASSQSGQETQYF

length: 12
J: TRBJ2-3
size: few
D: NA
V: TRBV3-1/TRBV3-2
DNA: TGTGCCAGCAGCCTAGTTTCAGATACGCAGTATTTT
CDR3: CASSLVSDTQYF

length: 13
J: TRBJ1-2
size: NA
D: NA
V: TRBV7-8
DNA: TGTGCCAGCAGCTTAACGGGGGGATATGGCTACACCTTC
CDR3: CASSLTGGYGYTF

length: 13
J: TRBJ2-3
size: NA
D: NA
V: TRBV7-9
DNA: TGTGCCAGCAGCCCCCGCTACACAGATACGCAGTATTTT
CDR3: CASSPRYTDTQYF

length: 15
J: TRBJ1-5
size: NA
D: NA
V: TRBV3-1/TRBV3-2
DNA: TGTGCCAGCAGCCCAGGGTTACGCGCAGTCAAGCCCCAGCATTTT
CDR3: CASSPGLRAVKPQHF

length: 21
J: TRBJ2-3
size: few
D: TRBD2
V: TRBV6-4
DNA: TGTGCCAGCAGTGACCCGAAGTCTTGGCGGGGGGGAAGTAATAACACAGATACGCAGTATTTT
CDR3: CASSDPKSWRGGSNNTDTQYF

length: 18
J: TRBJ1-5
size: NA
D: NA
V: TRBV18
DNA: TGTGCCAGCTCACCGCTCATGACGACAGGACTATCCAATCAGCCCCAGCATTTT
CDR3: CASSPLMTTGLSNQPQHF